This T cell receptor beta chain is from a study of response to subunit inactivated influenza vaccine. Findings and limits, study-wide: The authors put forward the suggestion that each seasonal influenza vaccination may bring in only a limited number of new T cells.

MiXCR, run by TCRdb on the RT-PCR reads, gives a single entry per CDR3 protein. The table shows approximately 480,000 distinct CDR3 sequences, with roughly 9.8% occurring only once. This CDR3 comprises 16 residues. The V end lost 3 bases, the J end lost 0 bases, and 12 bases lay between the germline ends. Per the germline V gene, CDR1 is LGHNA and CDR2 is YSLEER. This clonotype appeared many times. Antigen unknown. Sequenced material: PBMCs from blood, taken 35 to 45 days after vaccination. The sequence was obtained from a man aged 45-60 years who received an inactivated influenza vaccine. This chain connects TRBV4-3 to TRBJ2-1, with D possibly TRBD2 on 5 matching bases. This CDR3 reads CASSHGRGSSYNEQFF. Written as DNA, the CDR3 is TGCGCCAGCAGCCATGGACGGGGAAGCTCCTACAATGAGCAGTTCTTC.